Presented here are 18 T cell receptor beta chains from one specimen sequenced in a study of blood T cell repertoires in COVID-19. The data were produced by immunoSEQ multiplex PCR, yet TCRdb's version contains in-frame clones alone and is incomplete. The top ten hold roughly 6% of the sample, which has hundreds of thousands of clones, around nine tenths seen once. The sample comprised peripheral blood. The receptor source for this set is a man between 60 and 75 years old who had recovered from COVID-19.

DNA for the CDR3: TGTGCCAGCAGTGAGACTAGCGGGGGGGTACCTCTTGCGCAGTATTTT. It encodes CASSETSGGVPLAQYF. This chain links TRBV2 with TRBJ2-3; 14 nucleotides match TRBD2. This CDR3 has 16 amino acids. The J segment lost 10 bases and the V segment lost 3 bases, leaving 9 bases of the junction unmatched. The germline V gene encodes CDR1 SNHLY and CDR2 FYNNEI. Complete variable domain (other parts from reference TRBV2 and TRBJ2-3): EPEVTQTPSHQVTQMGQEVILRCVPISNHLYFYWYRQILGQKVEFLVSFYNNEISEKSEIFDDQFSVERPDGSNFTLKIRSTKLEDSAMYFCASSETSGGVPLAQYFGPGTRLTVL.

The chain is built from TRBV6-5 and TRBJ2-5, with D possibly being TRBD2 (5 bases). CDR3 length equals 14 residues. V was clipped by 6 bases and J by 5 bases, with 16 bases between them. Germline CDR1 is MNHEY and CDR2 is SVGAGI. The CDR3 bases are TGTGCCAGCAGATCGGGATATTGGGTGGAGACCCAGTACTTC. Protein sequence: CASRSGYWVETQYF.

This clone occurred a few times. The chain has TRBV19 and TRBJ2-2; 8 bases fit TRBD1. The V gene end was trimmed by 2 bases and the J gene end by 2 bases; junction bases not matched to a gene: 7. CDR1 is LNHDA, CDR2 SQIVND, per germline (reference sequence). The CDR3 length is 17 residues. The DNA of the CDR3 is TGTGCCAGTAGTATACCGCGGACAGGGTTAAACACCGGGGAGCTGTTTTTT. Protein: CASSIPRTGLNTGELFF. The complete variable domain, with remaining parts taken from reference TRBV19 and TRBJ2-2, reads DGGITQSPKYLFRKEGQNVTLSCEQNLNHDAMYWYRQDPGQGLRLIYYSQIVNDFQKGDIAEGYSVSREKKESFPLTVTSAQKNPTAFYLCASSIPRTGLNTGELFFGEGSRLTVL.

CDR3 loop: CASSPPRISGAGELFF. CDR3 in DNA: TGTGCCAGCTCACCACCGAGGATTTCGGGGGCCGGGGAGCTGTTTTTT. The rearrangement joins TRBV18 to TRBJ2-2, with a weak D call TRBD2 (6 bases). With 0 bases removed from V and 6 bases from J, the gap between germline ends came to 14 bases. CDR1 KGHSH and CDR2 LQKENI come from the germline V gene. The CDR3 is 16 residues long. Full variable domain (rest looked up from reference TRBV18 and TRBJ2-2): NAGVMQNPRHLVRRRGQEARLRCSPMKGHSHVYWYRQLPEEGLKFMVYLQKENIIDESGMPKERFSAEFPKEGPSILRIQQVVRGDSAAYFCASSPPRISGAGELFFGEGSRLTVL.

This clone was recorded once. CDR3 in DNA: TGTGCCATTTCCCGGACAGGGGGCACAGATACGCAGTATTTT. Translation gives CAISRTGGTDTQYF. The V call is TRBV19, the J call TRBJ2-3; 9 nucleotides line up with TRBD1. This CDR3 has 14 residues. V lost 10 bases and J lost 1; bases outside the gene matches: 6. Germline CDR1 LNHDA, CDR2 SQIVND (reference sequence). The whole variable domain, filled in from reference TRBV19 and TRBJ2-3, reads DGGITQSPKYLFRKEGQNVTLSCEQNLNHDAMYWYRQDPGQGLRLIYYSQIVNDFQKGDIAEGYSVSREKKESFPLTVTSAQKNPTAFYLCAISRTGGTDTQYFGPGTRLTVL.

The V and J genes are TRBV5-4 and TRBJ2-6; D is unclear. CDR3 length: 13 residues. With 9 bases removed from V and 1 base from J, the gap between germline ends came to 8 bases. The germline V gene has CDR1 SGHNT and CDR2 YYREEE (reference sequence). The CDR3 DNA sequence: TGTGCCATATACTCGTCTGGGGCCAACGTCCTGACTTTC. This translates into CAIYSSGANVLTF. Complete variable domain (other parts from reference TRBV5-4 and TRBJ2-6): ETGVTQSPTHLIKTRGQQVTLRCSSQSGHNTVSWYQQALGQGPQFIFQYYREEENGRGNFPPRFSGLQFPNYSSELNVNALELDDSALYLCAIYSSGANVLTFGAGSRLTVL.

V is TRBV9 and J is TRBJ1-1; no clear D gene. Germline values: CDR1 SGDLS, CDR2 YYNGEE. The V end lost 4 bases, the J end lost 0 bases, and 7 bases lay between the germline ends. This CDR3 spans 13 amino acids. The CDR3, as DNA: TGTGCCAGCAGCTTTTCAGTGAACACTGAAGCTTTCTTT. It codes for CASSFSVNTEAFF.

This clone came up many times. This chain connects TRBV27 to TRBJ1-5; D is uncertain. The ends were cut back, 3 bases at V and 3 bases at J, with 12 bases in the middle. The CDR3 is made up of 15 amino acids. Germline assignment: CDR1 MNHEY and CDR2 SMNVEV (reference sequence). CDR3 DNA sequence: TGTGCCAGCAGTTTGTTCCGAGGGCTCAATCAGCCCCAGCATTTT. It specifies CASSLFRGLNQPQHF.

This clone was found once. This rearrangement joins TRBV7-3 to TRBJ1-1, with a tentative D call TRBD1 (5 bases). CDR1 is SGHTA, CDR2 FQGTGA, per germline. V lost 4 bases and J 4 bases, leaving 10 bases between the germline ends. This CDR3 is built from 13 residues. The CDR3 here is CASSSRDSTEAFF. The CDR3 bases are TGTGCCAGCAGCTCGCGTGACAGCACTGAAGCTTTCTTT.

The chain combines TRBV28 with TRBJ2-3; TRBD2 matches 11 bases. Looked up from germline, CDR1 is MDHEN and CDR2 is SYDVKM. This CDR3 is built from 16 residues. V was pared by 6 bases and J by 5 bases, with 10 bases of the junction left unmatched. The CDR3 DNA reads as TGTGCCAGCAGCAAACTTAGCGGGAGGGCCCTAGATACGCAGTATTTT. This gives the protein CASSKLSGRALDTQYF.

The genes are TRBV19 and TRBJ2-7; 7 bases map to TRBD2. The V gene's germline CDR1 is LNHDA and CDR2 SQIVND (reference sequence). The junction had 5 bases not matched to a gene; V was cut back by 5 bases and J by 4 bases. The CDR3 length is 13 residues. The CDR3 is CASSRNGGYEQYF. The DNA of the CDR3 is TGTGCCAGTAGTCGGAACGGGGGGTACGAGCAGTACTTC.

The gene calls are TRBV6-2 or TRBV6-3 and TRBJ1-2, with 9 bases aligning to TRBD1. Germline loops: CDR1 MNHEY, CDR2 SVGEGT. This CDR3 spans 16 amino acids. Trimming cost V 2 bases and J 4 bases; bases outside gene matches: 8. The CDR3, as DNA: TGTGCCAGCAGTTACCCTCCGGGACAGGGCCTCTATGGCTACACCTTC. It codes for CASSYPPGQGLYGYTF.

The DNA of the CDR3 is TGTGCCAGCAAGCCTACTAGACAGGGGACCTCCACTGAAGCTTTCTTT. This sequence encodes CASKPTRQGTSTEAFF. V is TRBV2 and J is TRBJ1-1, with TRBD1 matching 8 bases. This CDR3 is 16 amino acids long. Per germline, CDR1 SNHLY and CDR2 FYNNEI. Losses at the gene ends were 7 bases for V and 4 bases for J; bases not matched to a gene: 14.

The V and J genes are TRBV5-1 and TRBJ2-5; 12 bases are shared with TRBD1. The CDR3 totals 15 residues. Germline V gene lookup returns CDR1 SGHRS and CDR2 YFSETQ. The junction had 6 bases not matched to a gene; V was cut back by 4 bases and J by 5 bases. The CDR3 coding sequence is TGCGCCAGCAGCCCGGGACAGGGGGCGAGCGAGACCCAGTACTTC. As protein: CASSPGQGASETQYF.

The chain recombines TRBV11-3 with TRBJ2-3, with D maybe TRBD1 (6 bases). CDR3 length: 13 amino acids. V was shortened by 5 bases and J by 2 bases, with 8 bases between the two germline ends. Germline assignment: CDR1 SGHNT and CDR2 YENEEA. The CDR3 here is CASSTGPTDTQYF. CDR3 nucleotide sequence: TGTGCCAGCAGCACAGGGCCCACAGATACGCAGTATTTT. Drawing the rest from reference TRBV11-3 and TRBJ2-3, the complete variable domain is EAGVVQSPRYKIIEKKQPVAFWCNPISGHNTLYWYLQNLGQGPELLIRYENEEAVDDSQLPKDRFSAERLKGVDSTLKIQPAELGDSAVYLCASSTGPTDTQYFGPGTRLTVL.

The chain uses TRBV5-8 and TRBJ2-7; D ambiguous. CDR1 and CDR2 (germline): SGHTS, YDEGEE. Trimming removed 4 bases from V and 9 bases from J, with 8 bases in between. The CDR3 has 10 residues. For the CDR3, the DNA is TGTGCCAGCAGCCAACGAGGGCAGTACTTC. The encoded protein is CASSQRGQYF.

The rearrangement links TRBV5-1 to TRBJ2-7, with TRBD1 identical over 7 bases. Germline lookup yields CDR1 SGHRS and CDR2 YFSETQ. This CDR3 contains 12 residues. Trimming cost V 4 bases and J 4 bases; bases outside gene matches: 2. The CDR3: CASSVQGYEQYF. The CDR3 DNA sequence: TGCGCCAGCAGCGTACAGGGGTACGAGCAGTACTTC.

The rearrangement links TRBV5-1 to TRBJ2-2, with a possible D match to TRBD1 (6 bases). Per the germline V gene, CDR1 is SGHRS and CDR2 is YFSETQ. This CDR3 region has 15 residues. The V end lost 4 bases, the J end lost 1 base, and 11 bases lay between the germline ends. The DNA of the CDR3 is TGCGCCAGCAGCCGGCCGGACAGGAACACCGGGGAGCTGTTTTTT. Its protein is CASSRPDRNTGELFF.